Sequencing of this TCR beta chain was carried out in a study of blood T cell repertoires in COVID-19. As for the study in general: Specimens from acute and convalescent COVID-19 originated in the United States, Italy and Spain. From T cells, B-cell-depleted T cells, or PBMCs came the material, which was cDNA or gDNA.

Per the original methods: By means of reference gene primer amplification, nucleated cell counts were estimated. The data were produced by immunoSEQ multiplex PCR, yet TCRdb's version contains in-frame clones alone and is incomplete. V and J calls and clone size come straight from that table; D and trimming were deduced from the DNA. This table holds around 120,000 clones, about 77% found once. Germline trimming cut 4 bases from V and 5 bases from J; bases unmatched to any gene: 10. The V gene's germline CDR1 is SGHVS and CDR2 FQNEAQ. This CDR3 spans 15 amino acids. The source material was peripheral blood. The receptor was derived from a human donor in a cohort sampled during active COVID-19. The V and J genes are TRBV7-8 and TRBJ1-2; the match to TRBD1 covers 7 bases. The CDR3 region is CASSSYPGQTYGYTF. The CDR3 region has the DNA TGTGCCAGCAGCTCTTATCCGGGACAGACTTATGGCTACACCTTC.